Below are 8 T cell receptor beta chains sequenced from a single sample in a study of human T cells and chemical hapten exposure. Whole blood, unfractionated, served as the material for total RNA extraction. Unique molecular identifiers were affixed to discrete cDNA molecules within the library. In TCRdb, the reads were re-called with MiXCR into one record per CDR3 protein. The sample carries 100,000 to 150,000 distinct CDR3 sequences, about 7.7% recorded once. The sequencing sample was made of whole blood. These receptors all stem from a human donor in good health. Some clones in this sample may be carry-over from other donors' samples.

A few counts support this clonotype. V and J are TRBV7-6 and TRBJ1-2; 7 bases line up with TRBD1. The CDR3 is 15 residues long. Germline V gene data show CDR1 as SGHVS and CDR2 as FNYEAQ. V trimming: 0 bases; J trimming: 7 bases; junction bases outside the gene matches: 8. The CDR3 spells CASSLAVGGGSGYTF. The CDR3 coding sequence is TGTGCCAGCAGCTTAGCGGTTGGAGGGGGCAGTGGCTACACCTTC.

This clonotype came up a few times. This rearrangement joins TRBV4-3 to TRBJ1-5; D remains ambiguous. The CDR3 totals 13 residues. Germline-derived CDR1 and CDR2 are LGHNA and YSLEER. With 0 bases removed from V and 6 bases from J, the gap between germline ends came to 6 bases. CDR3 in DNA: TGCGCCAGCAGCCAAGACAAGGCTCAGCCCCAGCATTTT. Amino acid sequence: CASSQDKAQPQHF.

This clonotype has just a few counts. CDR3 nucleotide sequence: TGTGCCAGCAGCCCACAGGGGGCAACCGGGGAGCTGTTTTTT. The encoded protein is CASSPQGATGELFF. The V gene is TRBV7-2, the J gene TRBJ2-2; the match to TRBD1 covers 9 bases. V gave up 5 bases and J gave up 5 bases; unmatched junction bases: 3. The germline gives CDR1 SGHTA, CDR2 FQGNSA. There are 14 residues in the CDR3. The complete variable domain, with remaining parts taken from reference TRBV7-2 and TRBJ2-2, reads GAGVSQSPSNKVTEKGKDVELRCDPISGHTALYWYRQSLGQGLEFLIYFQGNSAPDKSGLPSDRFSAERTGGSVSTLTIQRTQQEDSAVYLCASSPQGATGELFFGEGSRLTVL.

In this sample, this clonotype turned up many times. This chain links TRBV20-1 with TRBJ2-7, with 8 bases matching TRBD2. The CDR3 extends over 15 amino acids. The V gene end was trimmed by 3 bases and the J gene end by 4 bases; junction bases not matched to a gene: 11. Germline CDR1 and CDR2: DFQATT and SNEGSKA (reference sequence). This CDR3 is CSASGAQRGRYEQYF. The CDR3 nucleotides read TGCAGTGCTAGTGGTGCGCAGCGGGGGAGGTACGAGCAGTACTTC.

This clonotype was observed a few times. The junction does not match germline at one end; this may be a read error. The rearrangement links TRBV12-3 or TRBV12-4 to TRBJ2-6, with TRBD2 matching over 7 bases. The CDR3 is made up of 15 amino acids. CDR3 protein: CASSLADSGANVLTF. The CDR3 DNA follows: TGTGCCAGCAGTCTAGCGGACTCTGGGGCCAACGTCCTGACTTTC.

J is TRBJ1-6 and V is TRBV19; 9 bases align to TRBD1. The length of the CDR3 is 15 residues. Germline V gene lookup returns CDR1 LNHDA and CDR2 SQIVND (reference sequence). The ends lost 5 bases at V and 10 bases at J; junction bases unmatched: 9. The DNA of the CDR3 is TGTGCCAGTAGTCCCGGACAGGGGAACGCATCACCCCTCCACTTT. Translation: CASSPGQGNASPLHF.

This clonotype appeared a few times. The V call is TRBV25-1, the J call TRBJ2-1; D may be TRBD2 (5 bases). The CDR3 has 16 residues. The V end was cut by 4 bases, the J end by 2 bases, with 15 bases between. The germline CDR1 and CDR2 sequences are MGHDK and SYGVNS. The CDR3 region has the DNA TGTGCCAGCAGTGTGGGAGTGAGTCTTCCCTACAATGAGCAGTTCTTC. It codes for CASSVGVSLPYNEQFF. Full variable domain (remainder filled in from reference TRBV25-1 and TRBJ2-1): EADIYQTPRYLVIGTGKKITLECSQTMGHDKMYWYQQDPGMELHLIHYSYGVNSTEKGDLSSESTVSRIRTEHFPLTLESARPSHTSQYLCASSVGVSLPYNEQFFGPGTRLTVL.

The genes are TRBV29-1 and TRBJ2-7; 8 bases map to TRBD2. Germline lookup yields CDR1 SQVTM and CDR2 ANQGSEA. V dropped 4 bases and J dropped 3; count of bases not matched to a gene: 11. The CDR3 length is 15 residues. The CDR3 coding sequence is TGCAGCGTTGCCCCTCCTCGGGGGGGAGACTACGAGCAGTACTTC. Protein sequence: CSVAPPRGGDYEQYF.